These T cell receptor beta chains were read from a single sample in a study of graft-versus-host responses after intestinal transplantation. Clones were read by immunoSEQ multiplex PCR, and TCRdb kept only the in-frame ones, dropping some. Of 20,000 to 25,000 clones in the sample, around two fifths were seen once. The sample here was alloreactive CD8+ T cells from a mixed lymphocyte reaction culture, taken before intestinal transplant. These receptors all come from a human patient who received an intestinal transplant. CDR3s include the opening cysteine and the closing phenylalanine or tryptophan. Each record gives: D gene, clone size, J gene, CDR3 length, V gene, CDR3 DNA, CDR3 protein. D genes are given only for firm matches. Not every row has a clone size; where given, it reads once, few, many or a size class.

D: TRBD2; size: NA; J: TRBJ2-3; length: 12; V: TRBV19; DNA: TGTGCCAGCGCTAGCGGCGCAGATACGCAGTATTTT; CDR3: CASASGADTQYF
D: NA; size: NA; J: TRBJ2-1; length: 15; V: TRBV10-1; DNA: TGCGCCAGCAGTGAGTCTGGCTCCGACAGCAATGAGCAGTTCTTC; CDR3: CASSESGSDSNEQFF
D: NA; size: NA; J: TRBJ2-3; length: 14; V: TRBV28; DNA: TGTGCCAGCAGTTTCAGGACTTTCACAGATACGCAGTATTTT; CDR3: CASSFRTFTDTQYF
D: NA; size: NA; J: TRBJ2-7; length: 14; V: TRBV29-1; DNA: TGCAGCGTTGCTAAACAAGGAATCGGGACAGAGCAGTACTTC; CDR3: CSVAKQGIGTEQYF
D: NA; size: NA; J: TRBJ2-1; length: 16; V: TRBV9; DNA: TGTGCCAGCAGCGCTAGATCGCATGCCCGAAACAATGAGCAGTTCTTC; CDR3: CASSARSHARNNEQFF
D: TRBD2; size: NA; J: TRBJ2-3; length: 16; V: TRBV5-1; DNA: TGCGCCAGCAGCTTGGGACTAGCGGGACCGATGGATACGCAGTATTTT; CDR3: CASSLGLAGPMDTQYF
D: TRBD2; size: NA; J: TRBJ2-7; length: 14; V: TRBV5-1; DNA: TGCGCCAGCAGCTCGGGACTAGGGGGGTACGAGCAGTACTTC; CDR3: CASSSGLGGYEQYF
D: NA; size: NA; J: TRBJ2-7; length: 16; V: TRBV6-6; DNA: TGTGCCAGCAGTTACCGACTGGGAAAGTTCTCCTACGAGCAGTACTTC; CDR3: CASSYRLGKFSYEQYF
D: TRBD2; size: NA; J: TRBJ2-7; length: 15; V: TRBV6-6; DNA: TGTGCCAGCAGTTACTCGGGGAGGGCCCCCTACGAGCAGTACTTC; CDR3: CASSYSGRAPYEQYF
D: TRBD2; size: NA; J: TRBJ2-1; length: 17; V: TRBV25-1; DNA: TGTGCCAGCAGTGAGGGTGTAGCGGGAGGTCGGTACAATGAGCAGTTCTTC; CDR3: CASSEGVAGGRYNEQFF
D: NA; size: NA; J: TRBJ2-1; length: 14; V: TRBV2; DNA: TGTGCCAGCAGCGGACAAGGGGCTTTCAATGAGCAGTTCTTC; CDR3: CASSGQGAFNEQFF
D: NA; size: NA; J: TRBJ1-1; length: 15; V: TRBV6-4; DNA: TGTGCCAGCAGAAGCGACGGGGCACTGGACACTGAAGCTTTCTTT; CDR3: CASRSDGALDTEAFF
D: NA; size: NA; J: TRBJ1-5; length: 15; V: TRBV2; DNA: TGTGCCAGCAGTGCAGAGACAGGAGGACCTCAGCCCCAGCATTTT; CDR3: CASSAETGGPQPQHF
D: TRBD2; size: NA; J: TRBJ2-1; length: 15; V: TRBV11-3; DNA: TGTGCCAGCAGCTTAGGACTAGCGGTCTACAATGAGCAGTTCTTC; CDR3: CASSLGLAVYNEQFF
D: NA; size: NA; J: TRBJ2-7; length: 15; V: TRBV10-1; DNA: TGCGCCAGCAGTGACAGCGGCCTAAACACCTACGAGCAGTACTTC; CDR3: CASSDSGLNTYEQYF
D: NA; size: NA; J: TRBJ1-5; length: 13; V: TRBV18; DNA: TGTGCCAGCTCACCAGGGGAAGACCAGCCCCAGCATTTT; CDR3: CASSPGEDQPQHF
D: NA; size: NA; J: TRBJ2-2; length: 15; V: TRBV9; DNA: TGTGCCAGCAGAGGGGGTGGGGGGACCACCGGGGAGCTGTTTTTT; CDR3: CASRGGGGTTGELFF
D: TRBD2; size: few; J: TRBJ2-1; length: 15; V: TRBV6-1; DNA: TGTGCCAGCAGTGGTTTAGCGGGAGGGATCAATGAGCAGTTCTTC; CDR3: CASSGLAGGINEQFF
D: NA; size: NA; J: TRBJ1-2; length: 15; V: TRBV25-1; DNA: TGTGCCAGCAGTACGGGGACCACCAGGGGCTATGGCTACACCTTC; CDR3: CASSTGTTRGYGYTF
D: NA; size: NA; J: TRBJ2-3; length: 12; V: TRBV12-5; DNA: TGTGCTAGTGGTTTGGACCCGTATACGCAGTATTTT; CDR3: CASGLDPYTQYF
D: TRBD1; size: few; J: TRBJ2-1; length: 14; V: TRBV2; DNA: TGTGCCAGCAGCGGACAGGGGGCTTTCAATGAGCAGTTCTTC; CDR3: CASSGQGAFNEQFF
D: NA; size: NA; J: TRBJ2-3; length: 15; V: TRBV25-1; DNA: TGTGCCAGCCCCAGACATGGCCCTCGCACAGATACGCAGTATTTT; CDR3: CASPRHGPRTDTQYF
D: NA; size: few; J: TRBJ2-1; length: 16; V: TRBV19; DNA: TGTGCCAGTAGAACTCCCCTGTCGGGGAACAACTATGAGCAGTTCTTC; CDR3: CASRTPLSGNNYEQFF
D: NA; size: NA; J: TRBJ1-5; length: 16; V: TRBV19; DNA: TGTGCCAGTAGTAGGGTCCCCGCCGGACTCAATCAGCCCCAGCATTTT; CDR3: CASSRVPAGLNQPQHF
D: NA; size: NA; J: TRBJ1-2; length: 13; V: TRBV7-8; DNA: TGTGCCAGCAGCCCTAAACCCAACTATGGCTACACCTTC; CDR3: CASSPKPNYGYTF
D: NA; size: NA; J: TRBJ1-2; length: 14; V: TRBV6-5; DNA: TGTGCCAGCAGCCAGACTGGGGCAACCTTAGGCTACACCTTC; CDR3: CASSQTGATLGYTF
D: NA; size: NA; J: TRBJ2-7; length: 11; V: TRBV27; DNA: TGTGCCAGCAGTGAGGGGTACGAGCAGTACTTC; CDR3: CASSEGYEQYF
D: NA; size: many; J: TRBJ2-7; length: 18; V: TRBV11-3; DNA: TGTGCCAGCAGCTTAGATTACGTCGTTCGGAACAGCTCCTACGAGCAGTACTTC; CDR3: CASSLDYVVRNSSYEQYF
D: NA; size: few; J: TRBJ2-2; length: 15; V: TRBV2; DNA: TGTGCCAGCAGAACGGGCCAAACGAACACCGGGGAGCTGTTTTTT; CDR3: CASRTGQTNTGELFF
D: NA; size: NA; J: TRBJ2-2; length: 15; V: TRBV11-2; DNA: TGTGCCAGCAGCTCCGGCCGGAGCGGAACCGGGGAGCTGTTTTTT; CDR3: CASSSGRSGTGELFF
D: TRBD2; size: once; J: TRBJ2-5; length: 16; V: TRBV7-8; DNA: TGTGCCAGCAGCTTAGTTGGTAGCGGGAGGCTTGAGACCCAGTACTTC; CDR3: CASSLVGSGRLETQYF
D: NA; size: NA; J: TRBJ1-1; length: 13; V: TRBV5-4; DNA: TGTGCCAGCAGCTGGGGGACGGCCACTGAAGCTTTCTTT; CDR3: CASSWGTATEAFF
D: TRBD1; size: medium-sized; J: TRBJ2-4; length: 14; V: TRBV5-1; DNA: TGCGCCAGCAGTTCCGGACAGGGGGCGGACATTCAGTACTTC; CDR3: CASSSGQGADIQYF
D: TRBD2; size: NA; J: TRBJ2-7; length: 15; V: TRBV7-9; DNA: TGTGCCAGCAGCCCTCGGACTAGCGGGATCAACGAGCAGTACTTC; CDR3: CASSPRTSGINEQYF
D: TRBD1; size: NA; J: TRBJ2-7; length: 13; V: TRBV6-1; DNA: TGTGCCAGCTCGACAGGGACCACCTACGAGCAGTACTTC; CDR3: CASSTGTTYEQYF
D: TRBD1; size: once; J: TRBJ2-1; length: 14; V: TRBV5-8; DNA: TGTGCCAGCAGCCGGGACAGCTCCTACAATGAGCAGTTCTTC; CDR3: CASSRDSSYNEQFF
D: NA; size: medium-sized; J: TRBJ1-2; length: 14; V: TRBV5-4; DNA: TGTGCCAGCAGCCAACAGACAGGACCCTATGGCTACACCTTC; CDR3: CASSQQTGPYGYTF
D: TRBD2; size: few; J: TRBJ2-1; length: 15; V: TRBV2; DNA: TGTGCCAGCAGCTCCCGGACTAGCGGGTTCGTTGAGCAGTTCTTC; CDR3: CASSSRTSGFVEQFF
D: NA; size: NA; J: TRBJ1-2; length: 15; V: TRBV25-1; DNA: TGTGCCAGCAGTGAATTGGGGCAGGGAGGCTATGGCTACACCTTC; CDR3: CASSELGQGGYGYTF
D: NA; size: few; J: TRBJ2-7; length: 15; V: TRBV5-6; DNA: TGTGCCAGCAGCTTGTTTGCAGTTATACTCTACGAGCAGTACTTC; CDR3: CASSLFAVILYEQYF
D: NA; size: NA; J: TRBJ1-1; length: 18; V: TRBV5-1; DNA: TGCGCCAGCAGCTTGGGTGGGTATTACCAGGGTAAGAACACTGAAGCTTTCTTT; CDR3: CASSLGGYYQGKNTEAFF
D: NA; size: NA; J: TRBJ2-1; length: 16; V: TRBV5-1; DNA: TGCGCCAGCAGCTTGGCACTAGCAGGCTCCTACAATGAGCAGTTCTTC; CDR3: CASSLALAGSYNEQFF
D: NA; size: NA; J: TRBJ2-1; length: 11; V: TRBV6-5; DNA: TGTGCCAGTGGAGGGCGGAATGAGCAGTTCTTC; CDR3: CASGGRNEQFF
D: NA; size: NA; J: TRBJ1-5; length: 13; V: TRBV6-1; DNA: TGTGCCAGCAGTGAACTGGGCAATCAGCCCCAGCATTTT; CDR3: CASSELGNQPQHF
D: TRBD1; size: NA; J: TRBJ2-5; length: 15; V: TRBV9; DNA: TGTGCCAGCAGCGTAGACGGCAGGGGGCTGGAGACCCAGTACTTC; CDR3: CASSVDGRGLETQYF
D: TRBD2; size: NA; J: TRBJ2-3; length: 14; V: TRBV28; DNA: TGTGCCAGCATTTCAGCGGGAGCAGGAGATACGCAGTATTTT; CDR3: CASISAGAGDTQYF
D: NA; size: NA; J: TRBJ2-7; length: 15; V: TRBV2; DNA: TGTGCCAGCAGTGACCCCGCAGGGGAATCCTACGAGCAGTACTTC; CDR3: CASSDPAGESYEQYF
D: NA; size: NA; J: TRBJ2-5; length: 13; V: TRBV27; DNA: TGTGCCAGCAGGGGAGACCTTTGGGAGACCCAGTACTTC; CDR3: CASRGDLWETQYF
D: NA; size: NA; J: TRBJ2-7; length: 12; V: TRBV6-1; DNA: TGTGCCACGGGGGAGGTGAGAGTGGGAAGGTACTTC; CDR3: CATGEVRVGRYF
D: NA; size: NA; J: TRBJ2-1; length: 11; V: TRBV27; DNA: TGTGCCAGCAGTTTACGGAATGAGCAGTTCTTC; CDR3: CASSLRNEQFF
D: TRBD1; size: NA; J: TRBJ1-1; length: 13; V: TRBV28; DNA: TGTGCCAGCAGTCCAGGACAGGGGGGTGAAGCTTTCTTT; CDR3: CASSPGQGGEAFF
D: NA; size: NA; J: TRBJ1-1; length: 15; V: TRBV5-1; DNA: TGCGCCAGCAGCATATCGGGCCCCGGAAGGCGAGAAGCTTTCTTT; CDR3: CASSISGPGRREAFF
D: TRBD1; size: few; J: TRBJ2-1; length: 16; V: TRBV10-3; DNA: TGTGCCATCAGTGTGGGGGGACAGGGTAGGAACAATGAGCAGTTCTTC; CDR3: CAISVGGQGRNNEQFF
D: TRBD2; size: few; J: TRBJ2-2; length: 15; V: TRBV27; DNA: TGTGCCAGCAGTTTATGGGCGGGAGGGCCCTCGAAGCTGTTTTTT; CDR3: CASSLWAGGPSKLFF
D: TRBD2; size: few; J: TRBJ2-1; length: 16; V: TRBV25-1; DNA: TGTGCCAGCAGTGATTCGTCTAGCGGGAGTCGCAATGAGCAGTTCTTC; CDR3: CASSDSSSGSRNEQFF
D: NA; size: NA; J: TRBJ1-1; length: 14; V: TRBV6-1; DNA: TGTGCCAGCAGCCGGGACCGATTGAACACTGAAGCTTTCTTT; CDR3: CASSRDRLNTEAFF
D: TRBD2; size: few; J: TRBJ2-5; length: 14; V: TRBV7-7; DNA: TGTGCTAGCAGCTCGGGACTAACCCAAGAGACCCAGTACTTC; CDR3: CASSSGLTQETQYF
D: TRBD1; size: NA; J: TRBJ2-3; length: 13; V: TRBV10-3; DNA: TGTGCCATGGGGACAGGGTACACAGATACGCAGTATTTT; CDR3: CAMGTGYTDTQYF
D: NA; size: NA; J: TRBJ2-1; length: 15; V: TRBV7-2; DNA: TGTGCCAGCAGCTTATATCGGGCCTGGCGGACTGAGCAGTTCTTC; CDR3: CASSLYRAWRTEQFF
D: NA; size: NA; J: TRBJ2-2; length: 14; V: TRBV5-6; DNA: TGTGCCAGCAGCTTGGTATCCAGGACCGGGGAGCTGTTTTTT; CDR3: CASSLVSRTGELFF